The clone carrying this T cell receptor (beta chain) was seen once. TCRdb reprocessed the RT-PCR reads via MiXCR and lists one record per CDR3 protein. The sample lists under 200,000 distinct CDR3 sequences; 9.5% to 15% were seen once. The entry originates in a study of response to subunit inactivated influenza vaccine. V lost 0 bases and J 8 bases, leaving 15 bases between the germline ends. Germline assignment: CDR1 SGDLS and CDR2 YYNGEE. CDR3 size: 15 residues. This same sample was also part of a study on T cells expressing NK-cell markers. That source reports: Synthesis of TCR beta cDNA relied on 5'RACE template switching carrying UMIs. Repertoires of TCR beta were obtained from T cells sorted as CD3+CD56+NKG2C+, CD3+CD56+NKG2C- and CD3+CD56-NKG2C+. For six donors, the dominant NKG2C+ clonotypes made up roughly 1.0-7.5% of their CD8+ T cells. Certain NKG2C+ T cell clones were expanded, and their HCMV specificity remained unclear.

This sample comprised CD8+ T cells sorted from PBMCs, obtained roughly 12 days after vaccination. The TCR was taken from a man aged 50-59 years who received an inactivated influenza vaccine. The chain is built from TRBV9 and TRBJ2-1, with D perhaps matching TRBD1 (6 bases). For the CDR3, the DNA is TGTGCCAGCAGCGTAGAGAACAGGGCGAGCGATGAGCAGTTCTTC. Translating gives CASSVENRASDEQFF.